The clone carrying this TCR beta chain has only a few counts. This sample was included in a study of identical twins. This CDR3 has 14 residues. From germline, CDR1 is MNHNS and CDR2 SASEGT. Trimming at V came to 4 bases and at J to 8 bases, leaving 7 bases not matched to a gene. From the 5' RACE reads, TCRdb called clonotypes with MiXCR, one entry per CDR3 protein. Among about 790,000 distinct CDR3 sequences listed, around a sixth were seen once. These sequences were also reported in another study, on T cells expressing NK-cell markers. That report adds: It was sorted CD3+CD56-NKG2C+, CD3+CD56+NKG2C- and CD3+CD56+NKG2C+ T cells that provided the TCR beta repertoires.

Sequenced input: PBMCs. This TCR was sampled from a woman aged 18-29 years in good health. The V call is TRBV6-1, the J call TRBJ1-4; 7 bases map to TRBD1. CDR3 bases: TGTGCCAGCAGTGGCAGGGGGGTAGGGGAAAAACTGTTTTTT. Its protein product is CASSGRGVGEKLFF.